Each of the 21 T cell receptor beta chains below was sequenced from the same sample in a study of cytomegalovirus exposure and HLA in healthy donors (dated by TCRdb to 2016 to 2017). To prepare the library, the immunoSEQ multiplex PCR assay was applied. A mixture of 60 forward primers for TCR Vbeta segments and 13 reverse primers for TCR Jbeta segments was used in the multiplex PCR. Imported from immuneACCESS, the table was reduced by TCRdb to in-frame sequences with V and J called. These copies leave out some clones; in studies compared against another copy, an unresolved V gene accounts for under half, and the cause of the remainder is not known. The sample includes about 170,000 clones, with around 80% observed a single time. 4.5% of the sample goes to the ten largest clones. Sequenced input: PBMCs. These receptors came from a woman aged 45-59 years in good health and CMV-seropositive.

The chain recombines TRBV27 with TRBJ1-2; D unclear. The germline CDR1 and CDR2 sequences are MNHEY and SMNVEV (reference sequence). The ends were cut back, 4 bases at V and 8 bases at J, with 8 bases in the middle. The CDR3 runs to 11 residues. CDR3 amino acids: CASSSGYGYTF. In DNA form, the CDR3 reads TGTGCCAGCAGTTCGGGGTACGGCTACACCTTC.

The CDR3 protein is CASSVTWDRGNYGYTF. In nucleotides, the CDR3 is TGTGCCAGCAGCGTCACCTGGGACAGGGGAAACTATGGCTACACCTTC. This chain links TRBV5-6 with TRBJ1-2; 10 bases map to TRBD1. Germline CDR1 and CDR2: SGHDT and YYEEEE. After removal of 4 bases from V and 2 bases from J, the junction contained 8 bases not matched to a gene. This CDR3 has 16 residues.

The V call is TRBV4-3, the J call TRBJ2-3; perhaps TRBD1 as D (6 bases). CDR3 length: 17 amino acids. Trimming shortened V by 1 base and J by 4 bases, and 18 bases separated the two germline ends. Germline loops: CDR1 LGHNA, CDR2 YSLEER. In DNA, the CDR3 is TGCGCCAGCAGCCAAGCTCTAGGGGGACGAGGCGCAGATACGCAGTATTTT. Its translation is CASSQALGGRGADTQYF.

The table lists this clone with a few counts. J is TRBJ2-7 and V is TRBV5-1; D is undetermined. V lost 2 bases to trimming and J lost 1 base, with 7 bases between them. In germline, CDR1 is SGHRS, CDR2 YFSETQ. This CDR3 region has 13 residues. CDR3 residues: CASSFPGSYEQYF. CDR3 nucleotide sequence: TGCGCCAGCAGCTTCCCCGGTTCCTACGAGCAGTACTTC.

The chain recombines TRBV18 with TRBJ1-1; 10 bases fit TRBD1. The CDR3 extends over 13 amino acids. V shed 6 bases, J shed 10 bases, and the junction held 8 bases outside the gene matches. Germline values: CDR1 KGHSH, CDR2 LQKENI. Here the CDR3 DNA reads TGTGCCAGCTCCCTCGGGACAGGGGATCGAGCTTTCTTT. Translation gives CASSLGTGDRAFF.

This clone has a single count. This rearrangement joins TRBV28 to TRBJ1-3; unclear D gene. The germline gives CDR1 MDHEN, CDR2 SYDVKM. The V gene lost 6 bases and the J gene lost 4 bases, with 22 bases spanning the gap. The CDR3 loop spans 17 amino acids. CDR3 DNA sequence: TGTGCCAGCAGAGGGAGTTGGGGTCCACCGGGAGGAAACACCATATATTTT. Its translation is CASRGSWGPPGGNTIYF.

The V call is TRBV18, the J call TRBJ1-1; 8 bases fit TRBD1. CDR1 KGHSH and CDR2 LQKENI come from the germline V gene. The CDR3 has 21 residues. The V segment lost 1 base and the J segment 0 bases; nucleotides outside the gene matches: 19. The CDR3 bases are TGTGCCAGCTCACCACGTCCGAGAGCAGGGGGCGCAAGTAGAATGAACACTGAAGCTTTCTTT. Amino acid sequence: CASSPRPRAGGASRMNTEAFF.

This rearrangement joins TRBV7-2 to TRBJ2-3, with a possible D match to TRBD1 (6 bases). This CDR3 spans 13 amino acids. Germline V lookup: CDR1 SGHTA, CDR2 FQGNSA. V was shortened by 7 bases and J by 3 bases, with 11 bases between the two germline ends. The CDR3 DNA sequence: TGTGCCAGCAACAGGGAAGGGACAGATACGCAGTATTTT. Translation gives CASNREGTDTQYF.

This clone was seen more than once but under ten times. The chain employs TRBV5-1 and TRBJ1-1; D is unresolved. Germline CDR1 SGHRS, CDR2 YFSETQ. The CDR3 runs 13 residues. Trimming took 2 bases from V and 1 from J, leaving 6 bases between them. CDR3 loop: CASSFTENTEAFF. CDR3 sequence (DNA): TGCGCCAGCAGCTTTACAGAGAACACTGAAGCTTTCTTT. The full variable domain, completed using reference TRBV5-1 and TRBJ1-1, is KAGVTQTPRYLIKTRGQQVTLSCSPISGHRSVSWYQQTPGQGLQFLFEYFSETQRNKGNFPGRFSGRQFSNSRSEMNVSTLELGDSALYLCASSFTENTEAFFGQGTRLTVV.

CDR3 protein: CASSRPGLRSSYEQYF. In DNA form, the CDR3 reads TGCGCCAGCAGTCGGCCGGGACTCAGGAGCTCCTACGAGCAGTACTTC. V usage is TRBV23-1 and J usage is TRBJ2-7; the D gene is possibly TRBD2 (6 bases). TRBV23-1 is marked as an open reading frame, function uncertain. Trimming took off 4 bases at V and 0 bases at J, with 16 bases between the two ends. The CDR3 runs 16 residues.

This chain joins TRBV13 and TRBJ1-1; tentative D call: TRBD1 (6 bases). The CDR3 is 14 amino acids. V was cut by 5 bases and J by 8 bases, with 18 bases left in between. Germline assignment: CDR1 PRHDT and CDR2 FYEKMQ (reference sequence). CDR3 nucleotides: TGTGCCAGCAGCCCCCGTACAGGGCTTTGGGAAGCTTTCTTT. The encoded protein is CASSPRTGLWEAFF.

The CDR3, as DNA: TGTGCCAGCAGCCCCAGCGGGGGGGCCAACTACGAGCAGTACTTC. Translation: CASSPSGGANYEQYF. The chain combines TRBV7-2 with TRBJ2-7, with TRBD2 identical over 10 bases. The CDR3 has 15 residues. Per the germline V gene, CDR1 is SGHTA and CDR2 is FQGNSA. Trimming took 5 bases from V and 3 from J; bases not matched to a gene: 7.

This chain uses TRBV7-3 with TRBJ2-6; no clear D. The CDR3 consists of 14 residues. Germline V gene sequence: CDR1 SGHTA, CDR2 FQGTGA. Trimming cost V 5 bases and J 4 bases, with 9 bases left between them. The CDR3 sequence: CASSASSGANVLTF. The CDR3, as DNA: TGTGCCAGCAGCGCGAGCTCCGGGGCCAACGTCCTGACTTTC.

The chain couples TRBV9 to TRBJ2-1; 7 bases are a match to TRBD2. The CDR3 extends over 15 amino acids. Germline V CDR1 and CDR2: SGDLS, YYNGEE. Trimming at V came to 0 bases and at J to 2 bases, leaving 2 bases not matched to a gene. CDR3 sequence reads: CASSVGGLTYNEQFF. The CDR3 bases are TGTGCCAGCAGCGTAGGGGGACTAACCTACAATGAGCAGTTCTTC.

In this sample, this clone turned up once. The V and J genes are TRBV5-4 and TRBJ2-2; a possible D gene is TRBD1 (5 bases). Trimming took off 0 bases at V and 3 bases at J, with 15 bases between the two ends. The CDR3 runs 17 residues. The germline CDR1 and CDR2 sequences are SGHNT and YYREEE (reference sequence). The CDR3 loop is CASSLGVRGHYTGELFF. The DNA for the CDR3 is TGTGCCAGCAGCTTGGGGGTTAGAGGACACTACACCGGGGAGCTGTTTTTT.

The rearrangement uses TRBV29-1 and TRBJ2-3; 7 positions agree with TRBD1. The length of the CDR3 is 16 residues. V dropped 0 bases and J dropped 1; count of bases not matched to a gene: 7. Germline V gene data show CDR1 as SQVTM and CDR2 as ANQGSEA. The CDR3 protein is CSVEDRSGGGTDTQYF. Written as DNA, the CDR3 is TGCAGCGTTGAAGATCGGTCAGGGGGAGGCACAGATACGCAGTATTTT.

The gene calls are TRBV4-2 and TRBJ1-2; 12 bases fit TRBD1. Germline CDR1 is LGHNA and CDR2 is YNFKEQ. V shed 2 bases, J shed 0 bases, and the junction held 4 bases outside the gene matches. The CDR3 length is 17 residues. CDR3: CASSQRDRGLTNYGYTF. DNA for the CDR3: TGTGCCAGCAGCCAAAGGGACAGGGGGCTTACTAACTATGGCTACACCTTC.

The chain recombines TRBV20-1 with TRBJ1-2; D is perhaps TRBD1 (5 bases). Germline V gene lookup returns CDR1 DFQATT and CDR2 SNEGSKA (reference sequence). Trimming left V 5 bases short and J 6 bases short, with 10 bases between. The CDR3 extends over 11 amino acids. This CDR3 is CSALTGNGYTF. In DNA form, the CDR3 reads TGCAGTGCTTTAACAGGAAATGGCTACACCTTC.

This rearrangement joins TRBV18 to TRBJ1-2; D gene ambiguous. The CDR3 length is 14 residues. Per germline, CDR1 KGHSH and CDR2 LQKENI. V lost 0 bases, J lost 8 bases, and 13 bases lay in between. Written as DNA, the CDR3 is TGTGCCAGCTCACCACCGGCGGAGAGTGGGGGCTACACCTTC. Translation: CASSPPAESGGYTF.

The sample holds one count of this clone. The gene calls are TRBV18 and TRBJ2-1; TRBD1 matches 10 bases. CDR1 is KGHSH, CDR2 LQKENI, per germline. J gave up 5 bases and V 3 bases, and 7 bases lay outside the gene matches. The CDR3 is made up of 16 amino acids. Here the CDR3 reads CASSPLDRGRNNEQFF. The CDR3 nucleotides read TGTGCCAGCTCACCGCTAGACAGGGGGCGTAACAATGAGCAGTTCTTC.

The rearrangement joins TRBV6-1 to TRBJ2-5, with D perhaps matching TRBD2 (6 bases). Trimming removed 4 bases from V and 5 bases from J, with 23 bases in between. The CDR3 runs 17 residues. Germline-derived CDR1 and CDR2 are MNHNS and SASEGT. CDR3 nucleotides: TGTGCCAGCAGTGTGGCGTCTACCGGCGGGGTCGAGGAGACCCAGTACTTC. It specifies CASSVASTGGVEETQYF.